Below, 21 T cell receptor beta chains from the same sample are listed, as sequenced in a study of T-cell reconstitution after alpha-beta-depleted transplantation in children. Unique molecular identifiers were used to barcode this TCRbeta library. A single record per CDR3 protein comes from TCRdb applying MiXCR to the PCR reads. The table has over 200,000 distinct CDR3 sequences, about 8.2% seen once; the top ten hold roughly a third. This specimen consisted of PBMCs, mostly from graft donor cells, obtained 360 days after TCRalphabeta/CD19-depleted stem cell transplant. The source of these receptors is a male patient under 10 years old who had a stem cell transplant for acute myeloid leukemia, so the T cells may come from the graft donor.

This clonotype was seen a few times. The CDR3 DNA is TGTGCCAGCGGGAGCCCAGAGACCCAGTACTTC. Its translation is CASGSPETQYF. The rearrangement uses TRBV3-1 and TRBJ2-5; D possibly corresponds to TRBD2 (5 bases). Germline V CDR1 and CDR2: LGHDT, YNNKEL (reference sequence). The CDR3 loop spans 11 amino acids. Trimming removed 8 bases at V and 4 bases at J, with 8 bases between.

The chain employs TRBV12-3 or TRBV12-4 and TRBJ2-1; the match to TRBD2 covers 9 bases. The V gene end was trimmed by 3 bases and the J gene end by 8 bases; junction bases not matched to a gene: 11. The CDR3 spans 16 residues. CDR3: CASSLVPSGALDEQFF. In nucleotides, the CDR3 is TGTGCCAGCAGTTTGGTCCCTAGCGGGGCCCTCGATGAGCAGTTCTTC.

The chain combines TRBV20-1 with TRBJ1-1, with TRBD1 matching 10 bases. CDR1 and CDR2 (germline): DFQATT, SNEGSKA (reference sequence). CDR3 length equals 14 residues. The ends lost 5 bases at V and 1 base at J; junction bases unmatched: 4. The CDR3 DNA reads TGCAGTGCTCGGACAGGGGGGGGGAACACTGAAGCTTTCTTT. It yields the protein CSARTGGGNTEAFF.

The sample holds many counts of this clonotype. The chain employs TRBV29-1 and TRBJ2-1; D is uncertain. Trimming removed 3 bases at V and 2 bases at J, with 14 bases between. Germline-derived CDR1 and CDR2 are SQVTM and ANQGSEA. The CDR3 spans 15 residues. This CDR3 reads CSVEGLNGPYNEQFF. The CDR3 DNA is TGCAGCGTTGAGGGCCTTAACGGGCCCTACAATGAGCAGTTCTTC.

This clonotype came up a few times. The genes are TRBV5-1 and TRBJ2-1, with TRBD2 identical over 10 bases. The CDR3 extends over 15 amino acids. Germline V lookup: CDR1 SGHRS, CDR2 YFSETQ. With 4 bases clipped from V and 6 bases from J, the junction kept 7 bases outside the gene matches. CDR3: CASSLTVAGGNEQFF. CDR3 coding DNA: TGCGCCAGCAGCCTGACGGTAGCGGGAGGCAATGAGCAGTTCTTC.

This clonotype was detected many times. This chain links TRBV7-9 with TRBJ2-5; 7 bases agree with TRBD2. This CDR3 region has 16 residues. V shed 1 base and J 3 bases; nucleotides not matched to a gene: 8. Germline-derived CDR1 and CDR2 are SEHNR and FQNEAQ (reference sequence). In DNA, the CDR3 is TGTGCCAGCAGCTTAGGGTACGGGACTAATAAAGAGACCCAGTACTTC. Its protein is CASSLGYGTNKETQYF.

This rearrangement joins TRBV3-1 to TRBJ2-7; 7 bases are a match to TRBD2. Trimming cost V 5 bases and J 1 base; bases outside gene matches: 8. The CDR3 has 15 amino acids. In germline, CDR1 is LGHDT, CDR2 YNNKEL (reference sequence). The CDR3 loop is CASSSRLAPSYEQYF. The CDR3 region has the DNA TGTGCCAGCAGCTCCCGACTAGCTCCATCCTACGAGCAGTACTTC.

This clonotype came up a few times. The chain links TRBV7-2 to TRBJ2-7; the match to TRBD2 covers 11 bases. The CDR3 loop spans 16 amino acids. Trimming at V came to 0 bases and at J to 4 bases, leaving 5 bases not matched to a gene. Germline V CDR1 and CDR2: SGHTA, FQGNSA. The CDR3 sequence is CASSLAIPSGGYEQYF. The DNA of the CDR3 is TGTGCCAGCAGCTTAGCGATCCCTAGCGGGGGGTACGAGCAGTACTTC.

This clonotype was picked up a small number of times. The CDR3 DNA is TGTGCCAGCAGTGTTTACGGGGGGGATACGCAGTATTTT. This codes for CASSVYGGDTQYF. The chain joins TRBV25-1 to TRBJ2-3; 7 nucleotides match TRBD2. The CDR3 spans 13 residues. Trimming cost V 4 bases and J 6 bases; bases outside gene matches: 4. Germline V gene lookup returns CDR1 MGHDK and CDR2 SYGVNS.

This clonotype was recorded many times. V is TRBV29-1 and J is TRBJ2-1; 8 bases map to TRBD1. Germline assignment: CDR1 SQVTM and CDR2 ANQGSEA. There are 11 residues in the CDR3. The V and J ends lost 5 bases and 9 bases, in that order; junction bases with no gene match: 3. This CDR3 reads CSVPGGVEQFF. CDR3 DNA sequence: TGCAGCGTTCCAGGGGGCGTTGAGCAGTTCTTC.

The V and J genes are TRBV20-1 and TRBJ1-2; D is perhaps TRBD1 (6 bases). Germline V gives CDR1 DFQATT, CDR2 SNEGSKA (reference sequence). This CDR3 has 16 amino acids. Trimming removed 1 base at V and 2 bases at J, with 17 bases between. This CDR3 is CSARGLPGHRNYGYTF. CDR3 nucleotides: TGCAGTGCTAGAGGCCTACCGGGACACCGAAACTATGGCTACACCTTC.

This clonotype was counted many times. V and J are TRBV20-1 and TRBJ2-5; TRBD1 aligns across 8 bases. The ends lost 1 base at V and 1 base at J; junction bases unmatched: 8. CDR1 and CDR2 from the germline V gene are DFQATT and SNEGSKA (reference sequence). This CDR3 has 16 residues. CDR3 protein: CSARGGQGGVQETQYF. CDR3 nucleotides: TGCAGTGCTAGAGGTGGACAGGGAGGAGTCCAAGAGACCCAGTACTTC.

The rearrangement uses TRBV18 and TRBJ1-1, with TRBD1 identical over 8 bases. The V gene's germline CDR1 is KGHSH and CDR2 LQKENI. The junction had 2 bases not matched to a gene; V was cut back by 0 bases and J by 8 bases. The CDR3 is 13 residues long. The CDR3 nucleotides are TGTGCCAGCTCACCACCTAGGACAGGGGAAGCTTTCTTT. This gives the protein CASSPPRTGEAFF.

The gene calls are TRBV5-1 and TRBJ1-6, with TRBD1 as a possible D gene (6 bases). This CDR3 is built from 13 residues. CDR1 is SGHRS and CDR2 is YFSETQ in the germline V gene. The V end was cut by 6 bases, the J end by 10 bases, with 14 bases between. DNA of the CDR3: TGCGCCAGCATGGGGGGGCCCGGGTCACCCCTCCACTTT. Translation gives CASMGGPGSPLHF.

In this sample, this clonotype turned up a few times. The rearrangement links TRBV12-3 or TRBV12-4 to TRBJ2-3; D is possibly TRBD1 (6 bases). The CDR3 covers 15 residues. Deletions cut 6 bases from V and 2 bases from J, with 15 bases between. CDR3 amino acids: CASSLTRGITDTQYF. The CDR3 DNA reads TGTGCCAGCAGCCTCACTAGGGGGATCACAGATACGCAGTATTTT.

This CDR3 is CASSLLGARNQPQHF. The CDR3 DNA reads TGTGCCAGCAGCTTGCTAGGGGCTCGCAATCAGCCCCAGCATTTT. The genes are TRBV5-5 and TRBJ1-5; possibly TRBD1 for D (5 bases). Germline CDR1 SGHKS, CDR2 YYEKEE (reference sequence). Deletions cut 1 base from V and 2 bases from J, with 10 bases between. CDR3 length: 15 residues.

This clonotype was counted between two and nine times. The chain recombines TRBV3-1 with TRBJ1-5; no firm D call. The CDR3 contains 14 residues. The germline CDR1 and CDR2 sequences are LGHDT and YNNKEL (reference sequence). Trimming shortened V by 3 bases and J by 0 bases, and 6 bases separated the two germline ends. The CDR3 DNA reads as TGTGCCAGCAGCCACCGACATAGCAATCAGCCCCAGCATTTT. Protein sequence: CASSHRHSNQPQHF.

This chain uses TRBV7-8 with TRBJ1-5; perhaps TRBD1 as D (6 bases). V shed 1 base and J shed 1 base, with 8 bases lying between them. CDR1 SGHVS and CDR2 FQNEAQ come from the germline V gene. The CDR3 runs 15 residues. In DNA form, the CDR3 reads TGTGCCAGCAGCTTAGTGGGACAAAGCAATCAGCCCCAGCATTTT. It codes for CASSLVGQSNQPQHF.

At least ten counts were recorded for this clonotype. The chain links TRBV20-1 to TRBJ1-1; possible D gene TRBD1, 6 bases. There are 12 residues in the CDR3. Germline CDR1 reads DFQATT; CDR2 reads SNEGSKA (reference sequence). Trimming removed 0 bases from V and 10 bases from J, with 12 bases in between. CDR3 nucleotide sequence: TGCAGTGCTAGAGATCAGGGGACTATAGCTTTCTTT. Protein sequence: CSARDQGTIAFF.

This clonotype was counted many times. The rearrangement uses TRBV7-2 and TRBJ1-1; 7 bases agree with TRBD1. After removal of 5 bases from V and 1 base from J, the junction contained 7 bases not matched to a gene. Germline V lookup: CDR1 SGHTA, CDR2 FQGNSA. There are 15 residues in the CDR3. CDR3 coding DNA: TGTGCCAGCAGCACCAGACAGGGTAGGAACACTGAAGCTTTCTTT. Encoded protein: CASSTRQGRNTEAFF.

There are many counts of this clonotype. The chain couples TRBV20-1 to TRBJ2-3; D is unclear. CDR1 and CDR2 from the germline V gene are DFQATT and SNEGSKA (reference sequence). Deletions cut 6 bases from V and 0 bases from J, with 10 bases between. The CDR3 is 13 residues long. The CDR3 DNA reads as TGCAGTGCGAGTGCGGCCAGCACAGATACGCAGTATTTT. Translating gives CSASAASTDTQYF.